The 14 T cell receptor beta chains listed next were all sequenced from one sample in a study of follicular helper T cells after annual influenza vaccination. As for time point: 2015-2016 season, 7 days after influenza vaccination. This table comes from immunoSEQ multiplex PCR, and its TCRdb copy is limited to in-frame clones, with some not included. This table has approximately 5,700 clones, roughly 84% appearing once. This specimen consisted of CXCR5+ CD38- circulating T follicular helper cells from blood, obtained 7 days after influenza vaccination. The sample's subset: circulating Tfh, non-naive CD4+CXCR5+PD-1+ (ICOS+CD38+ or ICOS-CD38-). The receptors here all came from an adult who received the influenza vaccine.

This chain joins TRBV7-8 and TRBJ1-5, with a tentative D call TRBD1 (5 bases). Per the germline V gene, CDR1 is SGHVS and CDR2 is FQNEAQ. The CDR3 sequence is 16 residues long. Trimming stripped 5 bases from V and 6 bases from J, with 20 bases between. CDR3 nucleotide sequence: TGTGCCAGCAGCCCAACAGGCGGGTTTCGCGGTCAGCCCCAGCATTTT. Translating it yields CASSPTGGFRGQPQHF.

The chain joins TRBV4-3 to TRBJ1-4; D is unresolved. In germline, CDR1 is LGHNA, CDR2 YSLEER. The CDR3 consists of 18 residues. V was trimmed by 0 bases and J by 7 bases, leaving 21 bases between them. In nucleotides, the CDR3 is TGCGCCAGCAGCCAAGAAGCAGCCCGTGGAGGAAGGGTTGAAAAACTGTTTTTT. It translates to CASSQEAARGGRVEKLFF.

The rearrangement joins TRBV4-3 to TRBJ2-2, with D perhaps TRBD1 (6 bases). The V end was cut by 3 bases, the J end by 0 bases, with 17 bases between. The CDR3 covers 18 residues. The germline gives CDR1 LGHNA, CDR2 YSLEER. CDR3 region: CASSHDPLQGSNTGELFF. The CDR3 DNA is TGCGCCAGCAGCCATGACCCTTTACAGGGCTCGAACACCGGGGAGCTGTTTTTT.

The chain carries TRBV14 and TRBJ1-4; no firm D call. The CDR3 runs 13 residues. Deletions cut 4 bases from V and 6 bases from J, with 9 bases between. Germline CDR1 is SGHDN and CDR2 is FVKESK. The CDR3 spells CASSRDLDEKLFF. The CDR3 nucleotides read TGTGCCAGCAGCCGGGATTTGGATGAAAAACTGTTTTTT.

The rearrangement uses TRBV19 and TRBJ2-1, with 8 bases aligning to TRBD2. The ends lost 6 bases at V and 2 bases at J; junction bases unmatched: 6. Germline CDR1 is LNHDA and CDR2 is SQIVND (reference sequence). The CDR3 length is 15 residues. The CDR3 sequence is CASSLSGETYNEQFF. CDR3 nucleotide sequence: TGTGCCAGTAGCCTTAGCGGGGAAACCTACAATGAGCAGTTCTTC.

The rearrangement links TRBV18 to TRBJ2-5, with D perhaps being TRBD1 or TRBD2 (5 bases each). Germline lookup yields CDR1 KGHSH and CDR2 LQKENI. This CDR3 is 12 amino acids long. Trimming pared 4 bases from V and 3 bases from J, leaving 6 bases between. The CDR3 is CASSLGEETQYF. CDR3 coding DNA: TGTGCCAGCTCACTGGGGGAAGAGACCCAGTACTTC. The variable domain in full, with the rest retrieved from reference TRBV18 and TRBJ2-5, is NAGVMQNPRHLVRRRGQEARLRCSPMKGHSHVYWYRQLPEEGLKFMVYLQKENIIDESGMPKERFSAEFPKEGPSILRIQQVVRGDSAAYFCASSLGEETQYFGPGTRLLVL.

The gene calls are TRBV6-1 and TRBJ2-2; no clear D gene. V lost 2 bases and J 2 bases, leaving 6 bases between the germline ends. Germline CDR1 MNHNS, CDR2 SASEGT. The CDR3 contains 14 residues. CDR3 sequence (DNA): TGTGCCAGCAGTGAATCCCCAAACACCGGGGAGCTGTTTTTT. Residues: CASSESPNTGELFF.

This clone was seen a single time. The chain recombines TRBV30 with TRBJ2-1, with D possibly TRBD1 on 5 matching bases. V lost 8 bases, J lost 3 bases, and 14 bases lay in between. The CDR3 is 13 residues long. CDR1 and CDR2 (germline): GTSNPN, SVGIG (reference sequence). The CDR3 here is CALGLTGYNEQFF. In DNA, the CDR3 is TGTGCCCTGGGCCTTACAGGCTACAATGAGCAGTTCTTC.

This sequence joins TRBV4-2 and TRBJ1-5; D unresolved. The CDR3 has 15 residues. Germline V lookup: CDR1 LGHNA, CDR2 YNFKEQ. V lost 0 bases and J 4 bases, leaving 10 bases between the germline ends. CDR3: CASSQDQHGNQPQHF. Written as DNA, the CDR3 is TGTGCCAGCAGCCAAGACCAACACGGAAATCAGCCCCAGCATTTT.

The rearrangement uses TRBV11-3 and TRBJ2-5; D ambiguous. Germline CDR1 is SGHNT and CDR2 is YENEEA. CDR3 length equals 15 residues. The V end lost 5 bases, the J end lost 4 bases, and 17 bases lay between the germline ends. In DNA, the CDR3 is TGTGCCAGCAGCAAAGATGACCCCTTGGGAGAGACCCAGTACTTC. Its translation: CASSKDDPLGETQYF.

V is TRBV4-1 and J is TRBJ2-3, with D perhaps TRBD1 (5 bases). Germline V gene sequence: CDR1 MGHRA, CDR2 YSYEKL. The V gene lost 0 bases and the J gene lost 6 bases, with 13 bases spanning the gap. This CDR3 contains 15 residues. The DNA of the CDR3 is TGCGCCAGCAGCCAAGAGGGGCGGCCCGGTGATACGCAGTATTTT. Translated, it gives CASSQEGRPGDTQYF.

The chain joins TRBV7-2 to TRBJ2-7, with no clear D. Germline loops: CDR1 SGHTA, CDR2 FQGNSA. This CDR3 is 16 amino acids long. V lost 2 bases and J lost 0, with 14 bases in between. CDR3 nucleotide sequence: TGTGCCAGCAGCTTATCAGCAGGCGCCAGCTCCTACGAGCAGTACTTC. It specifies CASSLSAGASSYEQYF.

A few counts support this clone. The chain employs TRBV2 and TRBJ1-6, with 7 bases fitting TRBD1. The CDR3 totals 13 residues. Germline CDR1 and CDR2: SNHLY and FYNNEI. V was clipped by 6 bases and J by 4 bases; unmatched bases: 0. Here the CDR3 reads CASRGQYNSPLHF. In nucleotides, the CDR3 is TGTGCCAGCAGGGGACAGTATAATTCACCCCTCCACTTT.

The chain links TRBV7-2 to TRBJ1-5, with unresolved D. Trimming took 1 base from V and 2 from J, leaving 12 bases between them. From germline, CDR1 is SGHTA and CDR2 FQGNSA. The CDR3 contains 16 residues. The CDR3 DNA reads as TGTGCCAGCAGCTTAGTGGGCCAATCGGGCAATCAGCCCCAGCATTTT. It is translated as CASSLVGQSGNQPQHF.